This T cell receptor beta chain was sequenced during a study of blood T cell repertoires in COVID-19. Background on the study: Nucleic acid was either cDNA or gDNA, and it came from T cells, B-cell-depleted T cells, or PBMCs.

CDR3 length equals 18 residues. Trimming left V 1 base short and J 1 base short, with 19 bases between. The germline gives CDR1 SGHTA, CDR2 FQGNSA. Seattle patients were enrolled during active infection and followed longitudinally. How the authors handled the data: Cell counts per sample came from amplifying reference gene primers. TCRdb keeps only in-frame clones here, not all; method: immunoSEQ multiplex PCR. Clone size and the V and J calls come from that table; the DNA yielded D and trimming. The sample carries 20,000 to 30,000 clones, roughly 77% recorded once. V is TRBV7-2 and J is TRBJ1-1; tentative D call: TRBD1 (5 bases). This sequence originates from an older woman with COVID-19, enrolled during active disease. Specimen: peripheral blood. CDR3 DNA: TGTGCCAGCAGCTTAGAGGAGGGGCTAGACGCGGGGAACACTGAAGCTTTCTTT. Translation gives CASSLEEGLDAGNTEAFF.